A selection of T cell receptor beta chains follows, all from one sample in a study of technical replicates of blood from a few donors. Method: immunoSEQ multiplex PCR; TCRdb's copy keeps in-frame clones and lacks some. Among about 100,000 clones listed, 85% to 95% were seen once. Source material: T cells isolated from PBMCs. Receptors originate from a human donor in good health. Both conserved end residues are part of each CDR3. The D gene is left open where the match is weak. Not every row has a clone size; where given, it reads once, few, many or a size class.

cdr3_nt: TGTGCCAGCAGTTCAGACAGGGAGTTGTCTGAAGCTTTCTTT
cdr3_aa: CASSSDRELSEAFF
j_call: TRBJ1-1
v_call: TRBV27
clone_size: .
d_call: TRBD1

cdr3_nt: TGTGCCAGCAGTAAGACATTGAACACTGAAGCTTTCTTT
cdr3_aa: CASSKTLNTEAFF
j_call: TRBJ1-1
v_call: TRBV27
clone_size: .
d_call: .

cdr3_nt: TGTGCCAGCAGCTTAGGGGTACTAGCGGGATGGAACAATGAGCAGTTCTTC
cdr3_aa: CASSLGVLAGWNNEQFF
j_call: TRBJ2-1
v_call: TRBV7-7
clone_size: once
d_call: TRBD2

cdr3_nt: TGTGCCAGCAGCTTAACGGGACTAGCGGGAGCCCCCTACAATGAGCAGTTCTTC
cdr3_aa: CASSLTGLAGAPYNEQFF
j_call: TRBJ2-1
v_call: TRBV7-3
clone_size: .
d_call: TRBD2

cdr3_nt: TGTGCCAGTAGTATAGGGACAGGGGATGGGCAGTACTTC
cdr3_aa: CASSIGTGDGQYF
j_call: TRBJ2-7
v_call: TRBV19
clone_size: .
d_call: TRBD1

cdr3_nt: TGTGCCAGCGCGTCATTTCAAAATCAGCCCCAGCATTTT
cdr3_aa: CASASFQNQPQHF
j_call: TRBJ1-5
v_call: TRBV6-4
clone_size: .
d_call: .

cdr3_nt: TGTGCCAGCTCTAACCGGGACAGAGAGTGGGGCGGGGAGCTGTTTTTT
cdr3_aa: CASSNRDREWGGELFF
j_call: TRBJ2-2
v_call: TRBV6-6
clone_size: once
d_call: TRBD1

cdr3_nt: TGCAGCGTCGTCAGGGGACAGGGATTTGGCTACACCTTC
cdr3_aa: CSVVRGQGFGYTF
j_call: TRBJ1-2
v_call: TRBV29-1
clone_size: .
d_call: TRBD1

cdr3_nt: TGTGCCAGCAGTTTCCGGAGCGGGGCTAGCACAGATACGCAGTATTTT
cdr3_aa: CASSFRSGASTDTQYF
j_call: TRBJ2-3
v_call: TRBV6-5
clone_size: .
d_call: TRBD2

cdr3_nt: TGTGCCAGCAGCCAGACTTTCTACGAGCAGTACTTC
cdr3_aa: CASSQTFYEQYF
j_call: TRBJ2-7
v_call: TRBV4-2
clone_size: .
d_call: .

cdr3_nt: TGTGCCAGCAGCCAAGGACAGGAGGGAAACACCATATATTTT
cdr3_aa: CASSQGQEGNTIYF
j_call: TRBJ1-3
v_call: TRBV14
clone_size: .
d_call: .

cdr3_nt: TGTGCCAGCAGCTTGGGGAGTAGTGGATCTGGAAACACCATATATTTT
cdr3_aa: CASSLGSSGSGNTIYF
j_call: TRBJ1-3
v_call: TRBV7-2
clone_size: .
d_call: .

cdr3_nt: TGTGCCAGTAGTTCCTTAGGGGGCCTTGAAAAACTGTTTTTT
cdr3_aa: CASSSLGGLEKLFF
j_call: TRBJ1-4
v_call: TRBV19
clone_size: .
d_call: TRBD1

cdr3_nt: TGTGCCAGCAGCAGGCCTAGCGGGAGGAGCACAGATACGCAGTATTTT
cdr3_aa: CASSRPSGRSTDTQYF
j_call: TRBJ2-3
v_call: TRBV5-6
clone_size: .
d_call: TRBD2

cdr3_nt: TGTGCCAGCTCACCACCCTTGGAACTAAACTATGGCTACACCTTC
cdr3_aa: CASSPPLELNYGYTF
j_call: TRBJ1-2
v_call: TRBV18
clone_size: .
d_call: .

cdr3_nt: TGTGCCAGCAGTTACCAGGACTACAATGAGCAGTTCTTC
cdr3_aa: CASSYQDYNEQFF
j_call: TRBJ2-1
v_call: TRBV6-6
clone_size: .
d_call: .

cdr3_nt: TGTGCCAGCAGTTTGGGCAGGCTTAGCAATCAGCCCCAGCATTTT
cdr3_aa: CASSLGRLSNQPQHF
j_call: TRBJ1-5
v_call: TRBV27
clone_size: .
d_call: .

cdr3_nt: TGTGCCAGCAGCGGGGGACAGGGATCGACAACTAATGAAAAACTGTTTTTT
cdr3_aa: CASSGGQGSTTNEKLFF
j_call: TRBJ1-4
v_call: TRBV9
clone_size: .
d_call: TRBD1

cdr3_nt: TGTGCCATCTGGACTAGCGGGAGGGAGACCCAGTACTTC
cdr3_aa: CAIWTSGRETQYF
j_call: TRBJ2-5
v_call: TRBV10-3
clone_size: .
d_call: TRBD2

cdr3_nt: TGTGCCAGCGCCCAAAGCGGGCCCTCGGGTGGCTACACCTTC
cdr3_aa: CASAQSGPSGGYTF
j_call: TRBJ1-2
v_call: TRBV27
clone_size: .
d_call: .

cdr3_nt: TGTGCCAGCAGCTTGGGTCTAGCAGCCTACAATGAGCAGTTCTTC
cdr3_aa: CASSLGLAAYNEQFF
j_call: TRBJ2-1
v_call: TRBV5-6
clone_size: .
d_call: .

cdr3_nt: TGTGCCAGCAGTATTACAGGGGGGGAGGGAGAGACCCAGTACTTC
cdr3_aa: CASSITGGEGETQYF
j_call: TRBJ2-5
v_call: TRBV6-5
clone_size: .
d_call: .

cdr3_nt: TGTGCCAGTACTACACTTTGGGGGACAGCTAACTATGGCTACACCTTC
cdr3_aa: CASTTLWGTANYGYTF
j_call: TRBJ1-2
v_call: TRBV19
clone_size: .
d_call: TRBD1

cdr3_nt: TGTGCCAGCAGCACAGGTGGGAACACTGAAGCTTTCTTT
cdr3_aa: CASSTGGNTEAFF
j_call: TRBJ1-1
v_call: TRBV7-9
clone_size: .
d_call: .

cdr3_nt: TGTGCCAGCAGCGTAGGACCAGGGGGAGGAGTAGCTTTCTTT
cdr3_aa: CASSVGPGGGVAFF
j_call: TRBJ1-1
v_call: TRBV9
clone_size: .
d_call: TRBD1

cdr3_nt: TGTGCCAGCAGTACTCTACTGAACACTGAAGCTTTCTTT
cdr3_aa: CASSTLLNTEAFF
j_call: TRBJ1-1
v_call: TRBV2
clone_size: .
d_call: .

cdr3_nt: TGTGCCAGCTCCCGGGGGGGAACCTACGAGCAGTACTTC
cdr3_aa: CASSRGGTYEQYF
j_call: TRBJ2-7
v_call: TRBV25-1
clone_size: .
d_call: TRBD2

cdr3_nt: TGTGCCAGTAGTATAGGAGGCACCCGGGAGCAGTACTTC
cdr3_aa: CASSIGGTREQYF
j_call: TRBJ2-7
v_call: TRBV19
clone_size: .
d_call: .

cdr3_nt: TGTGCCAGCAGCCCCCGGGACTATAATGAGCAGTTCTTC
cdr3_aa: CASSPRDYNEQFF
j_call: TRBJ2-1
v_call: TRBV27
clone_size: once
d_call: TRBD2

cdr3_nt: TGTGCCAGCAGCTTGACGTTGGGGGCCAACACTGAAGCTTTCTTT
cdr3_aa: CASSLTLGANTEAFF
j_call: TRBJ1-1
v_call: TRBV5-4
clone_size: .
d_call: .

cdr3_nt: TGTGCCAGCAGTGAAGGAGCGGGAGGCACAGATACGCAGTATTTT
cdr3_aa: CASSEGAGGTDTQYF
j_call: TRBJ2-3
v_call: TRBV6-1
clone_size: .
d_call: TRBD2

cdr3_nt: TGTGCCAGCAGCCGACGAACAGGGGGCAACACTGAAGCTTTCTTT
cdr3_aa: CASSRRTGGNTEAFF
j_call: TRBJ1-1
v_call: TRBV4-2
clone_size: .
d_call: TRBD1

cdr3_nt: TGTGCCAGCAGCGTAACTAGGAGGAACACCGGGGAGCTGTTTTTT
cdr3_aa: CASSVTRRNTGELFF
j_call: TRBJ2-2
v_call: TRBV9
clone_size: .
d_call: .

cdr3_nt: TGTGCCAGCTCACCACAGACAGCTGGGCCTGAAGCTTTCTTT
cdr3_aa: CASSPQTAGPEAFF
j_call: TRBJ1-1
v_call: TRBV18
clone_size: .
d_call: .

cdr3_nt: TGTGCCAGCAGTTCTGAGGGACTAGCGGGCTACGAGCAGTACTTC
cdr3_aa: CASSSEGLAGYEQYF
j_call: TRBJ2-7
v_call: TRBV28
clone_size: .
d_call: TRBD2

cdr3_nt: TGTGCCAGTAGTTTACAGGGGGATCACTACGAGCAGTACTTC
cdr3_aa: CASSLQGDHYEQYF
j_call: TRBJ2-7
v_call: TRBV19
clone_size: .
d_call: TRBD1

cdr3_nt: TGTGCCAGCAGTTTAAGGGGGCTAGGGCAGCCCCAGCATTTT
cdr3_aa: CASSLRGLGQPQHF
j_call: TRBJ1-5
v_call: TRBV28
clone_size: .
d_call: TRBD1

cdr3_nt: TGCGCCAGCAGCTTGGCCGAGACAGGGAACACAGATACGCAGTATTTT
cdr3_aa: CASSLAETGNTDTQYF
j_call: TRBJ2-3
v_call: TRBV5-1
clone_size: .
d_call: TRBD1

cdr3_nt: TGTGCCAGCAGCAGAGGACAGAACTTCTACGAGCAGTACTTC
cdr3_aa: CASSRGQNFYEQYF
j_call: TRBJ2-7
v_call: TRBV7-2
clone_size: .
d_call: .

cdr3_nt: TGTGCCAGCAGCCAGGACAGCGCTTATGGCTACACCTTC
cdr3_aa: CASSQDSAYGYTF
j_call: TRBJ1-2
v_call: TRBV5-4
clone_size: .
d_call: .

cdr3_nt: TGTGCCAGCAGACAAACAGGGGGCGCTCTTGGCTACACCTTC
cdr3_aa: CASRQTGGALGYTF
j_call: TRBJ1-2
v_call: TRBV6-5
clone_size: .
d_call: TRBD1

cdr3_nt: TGTGCCAGCACCCAGGGTGTCAGCACAGATACGCAGTATTTT
cdr3_aa: CASTQGVSTDTQYF
j_call: TRBJ2-3
v_call: TRBV27
clone_size: .
d_call: .

cdr3_nt: TGTGCCAGCAGTTACGGGGGCCTAGCTAACTATGGCTACACCTTC
cdr3_aa: CASSYGGLANYGYTF
j_call: TRBJ1-2
v_call: TRBV6-5
clone_size: .
d_call: .

cdr3_nt: TGCGCCAGCAGCTTGGTAGGGGGATACACTGAAGCTTTCTTT
cdr3_aa: CASSLVGGYTEAFF
j_call: TRBJ1-1
v_call: TRBV5-1
clone_size: once
d_call: .

cdr3_nt: TGTGCCAGCAGCTCTCAGGGAAGCCAAGAGACCCAGTACTTC
cdr3_aa: CASSSQGSQETQYF
j_call: TRBJ2-5
v_call: TRBV5-4
clone_size: .
d_call: .